A single sample is the source of the 28 T cell receptor beta chains below, sequenced in a study of tumor-infiltrating lymphocytes in primary liver carcinoma listed by TCRdb under 2017. Without any cell sorting, total RNA and DNA were co-extracted from approximately 22-30 mg of bulk tissue using the AllPrep DNA/RNA mini kit. The sequencer was an Illumina HiSeq 2500. Starting from 450 to 500 ng total RNA, TCRbeta-specific cDNA was produced by reverse transcription with a constant-region primer and ProtoScript II reverse transcriptase. TCRbeta libraries were built with three nested multiplex PCR rounds, a slightly modified ARM-PCR procedure. Each of the first two PCR rounds ran for approximately 10 cycles using multiplex TRBV1-TRBV30 forward primers together with a Cbeta reverse primer. The public sequencing data were trimmed at Q25 with fastp and processed into clonotypes with MiXCR by TCRdb, which kept only in-frame beta chains. Rows with a matching CDR3 protein are joined into one entry that keeps the most common DNA and genes. The sample data list about 54,000 distinct CDR3 sequences, and about 80% of these were observed just once. Together, the top ten hold about 25% of the sample.

The sequencing input was liver tumor tissue from sampling region 2. Read against the paper, the sample's cell subset or site label means: tumor region T2, inferior pole. All receptors come from a man aged 35-49 years with primary liver carcinoma and hepatitis B virus infection.

This clonotype was recorded once. The chain couples TRBV11-2 to TRBJ2-7; 15 nucleotides agree with TRBD2. The germline V gene encodes CDR1 SGHAT and CDR2 FQNNGV. The CDR3 totals 18 residues. With 2 bases clipped from V and 13 bases from J, the junction kept 18 bases outside the gene matches. The CDR3 sequence is CASSLSVGLAGGGYERYF. The CDR3 coding sequence is TGTGCCAGCAGCTTATCCGTTGGACTAGCGGGAGGGGGCTACGAGCGATACTTC.

Comment on this clonotype: A much larger clone sits a single nucleotide away, making a read error possible. This sequence joins TRBV28 and TRBJ1-1; D might be TRBD1 (5 bases). Germline CDR1 reads MDHEN; CDR2 reads SYDVKM. This CDR3 is built from 14 residues. The DNA for the CDR3 is TGTGCCATCAGTCCAGGGTGGGGGAACACTGAAGCTTTCTTT. This gives the protein CAISPGWGNTEAFF.

On this clonotype itself: A read error may explain this, as a much larger clone is one base away. CDR3 in DNA: TGTGCCACCAGTGACTGGGATGGGGATGAGCAGCTCTTC. This sequence encodes CATSDWDGDEQLF. This chain joins TRBV24-1 and TRBJ2-1; D gene ambiguous. The CDR3 is made up of 13 amino acids. CDR1 and CDR2 from the germline V gene are KGHDR and SFDVKD.

For this clonotype: One end of the junction varies from germline; a read error may be responsible. The V call is TRBV6-1, the J call TRBJ1-6, with D unresolved. The CDR3 is 14 amino acids. Per the germline V gene, CDR1 is MNHNS and CDR2 is SASEGT. The CDR3 loop reads CASSERKGASPLHF. Written as DNA, the CDR3 is TGTGCTAGCAGTGAACGCAAGGGAGCTTCACCCCTCCACTTT.

This clonotype showed up just once. One end of the junction is discordant with germline, which a read error may explain. The chain joins TRBV28 to TRBJ1-5, with D unresolved. The germline CDR1 and CDR2 sequences are MDHEN and SYDVKM. CDR3 length: 10 amino acids. CDR3 sequence reads: CARSNQPQHF. CDR3 sequence (DNA): TGTGCCAGGAGCAATCAACCCCAGCATTTT.

On this clonotype itself: Its ends do not fully match the called genes, so a read error is possible. The chain couples TRBV10-3 to TRBJ1-1; 11 nucleotides agree with TRBD1. Germline loops: CDR1 ENHRY, CDR2 SYGVKD. The length of the CDR3 is 14 residues. The CDR3 sequence: CAIGGDRGNTEAFF. The CDR3 DNA sequence: TGTGCCATCGGTGGGGACAGGGGGAACACTGAAGCCTTCTTT.

Points on this clonotype: An end of the junction differs from the germline gene, which may be a read error. The chain links TRBV12-3 or TRBV12-4 to TRBJ2-3, with D perhaps TRBD1 or TRBD2 (5 bases each). The CDR3 is made up of 16 amino acids. The DNA of the CDR3 is TGTGACAGCAGTCTACTAGAGGGGTCCGGGCCAGATACGCAATATTTT. It is translated as CDSSLLEGSGPDTQYF.

With respect to this clonotype: One base away lies a much larger clone, so this may be a sequencing read error. This chain connects TRBV30 to TRBJ1-2; no reliable D call. From germline, CDR1 is GTSNPN and CDR2 SVGIG (reference sequence). The CDR3 loop spans 13 amino acids. CDR3 DNA: TGTGTCTGGAGCCCGGCCTCTAACTATGGCTACACCTTC. This sequence encodes CVWSPASNYGYTF.

Concerning this clonotype itself: No conserved phenylalanine or tryptophan is present at the end of the CDR3, so a read error is the likely explanation. The CDR3 spells CASNPQGDNSPLHI. CDR3 nucleotide sequence: TGCGCCAGCAACCCGCAGGGCGATAATTCACCCCTCCACATT. The rearrangement links TRBV5-6 to TRBJ1-6, with D perhaps matching TRBD1 (5 bases). Germline V lookup: CDR1 SGHDT, CDR2 YYEEEE. This CDR3 has 14 residues.

On this clonotype: At one boundary the junction diverges from the germline segment, which might be a read error. V is TRBV12-3 or TRBV12-4 and J is TRBJ2-6; D is unclear. This CDR3 is 16 amino acids long. CDR3 loop: CASSLSSYSGTNVLTF. The DNA of the CDR3 is TGTGCCAGCAGTTTATCTTCGTACTCTGGGACCAACGTCCTGACTTTC.

A note on this clonotype: A much larger clone lies one base from this, so it may be a read error. The chain recombines TRBV28 with TRBJ1-2, with TRBD1 as a possible D gene (5 bases). Germline loops: CDR1 MDHEN, CDR2 SYDVKM. This CDR3 is built from 12 residues. Trimming removed 6 bases from V and 4 bases from J, with 9 bases in between. In nucleotides, the CDR3 is TGTGCCAGCAGCCGACAGAGCTATGGCTACACCTTC. Translating gives CASSRQSYGYTF.

Remarks on this clonotype: Given the absence of the conserved phenylalanine or tryptophan at the CDR3 end, a read error is likely. The chain uses TRBV11-2 and TRBJ2-3; 9 bases are a match to TRBD2. CDR1 is SGHAT and CDR2 is FQNNGV in the germline V gene. The CDR3 consists of 16 residues. In nucleotides, the CDR3 is TGCGCCAGCAACCCCCCGACTAGCGGCATCACAGATACGCAGTATCTT. This encodes CASNPPTSGITDTQYL.

With regard to this clonotype: Given a much more abundant clone one base away, this may be a read error. The chain employs TRBV7-9 and TRBJ2-1; D is unclear. Germline CDR1 is SEHNR and CDR2 is FQNEAQ (reference sequence). V was clipped by 7 bases and J by 0 bases, with 13 bases between them. The CDR3 runs to 15 residues. The CDR3 is CASNFSRSSYNEQFF. The CDR3 region has the DNA TGTGCCAGCAACTTTAGCAGGAGCTCCTACAATGAGCAGTTCTTC. Complete variable domain (other parts from reference TRBV7-9 and TRBJ2-1): DTGVSQNPRHKITKRGQNVTFRCDPISEHNRLYWYRQTLGQGPEFLTYFQNEAQLEKSRLLSDRFSAERPKGSFSTLEIQRTEQGDSAMYLCASNFSRSSYNEQFFGPGTRLTVL.

On this clonotype itself: Its ends do not fully match the called genes, so a read error is possible. This sequence joins TRBV12-3 or TRBV12-4 and TRBJ1-1, with D possibly matching TRBD1 (6 bases). CDR3 length equals 17 residues. CDR3 amino acids: CVSSSAWGTSMNTEAFF. CDR3 DNA: TGTGTCAGCAGTTCGGCCTGGGGGACATCAATGAACACTGAAGCTTTCTTT.

This clonotype was detected only a few times. The J gene is TRBJ1-2, the V gene TRBV2; TRBD1 is a possible D gene (5 bases). Deletions cut 8 bases from V and 2 bases from J, with 9 bases between. The CDR3 totals 12 residues. Looked up from germline, CDR1 is SNHLY and CDR2 is FYNNEI. CDR3 protein: CASEDRNYGYTF. The CDR3 coding sequence is TGTGCCAGCGAAGACAGAAACTATGGCTACACCTTC.

Regarding this clonotype: The final CDR3 position lacks the conserved phenylalanine or tryptophan, pointing to a likely read error. This chain links TRBV11-2 with TRBJ2-7, with 7 bases fitting TRBD1. This CDR3 is built from 13 residues. Germline loops: CDR1 SGHAT, CDR2 FQNNGV. The DNA for the CDR3 is TGTGCCAGTAGCTTGACAGGGTCCTACGGGCAGTACCTC. Translating gives CASSLTGSYGQYL.

The sample holds a few counts of this clonotype. The chain employs TRBV9 and TRBJ2-2; D may be TRBD1 (6 bases). Deletions cut 4 bases from V and 2 bases from J, with 15 bases between. The CDR3 is 16 amino acids. Germline V gene lookup returns CDR1 SGDLS and CDR2 YYNGEE. The CDR3 loop reads CASSSPTGPNTGELFF. The CDR3 region has the DNA TGTGCCAGCAGCTCCCCCACAGGGCCTAACACCGGGGAGCTGTTTTTT.

This clonotype has more than one count but fewer than ten. J is TRBJ2-2 and V is TRBV28; D is perhaps TRBD1 or TRBD2 (5 bases each). In germline, CDR1 is MDHEN, CDR2 SYDVKM. This CDR3 contains 17 residues. The V end was cut by 6 bases, the J end by 7 bases, with 24 bases between. The CDR3 sequence is CASSLPRGMSMGGELFF. Here the CDR3 DNA reads TGTGCCAGCAGCCTCCCCCGGGGCATGAGTATGGGCGGGGAGCTGTTTTTT.

The rearrangement links TRBV7-3 to TRBJ2-1; TRBD1 might be the D (7 bases). The germline gives CDR1 SGHTA, CDR2 FQGTGA. The CDR3 is 15 amino acids. Trimming removed 5 bases at V and 9 bases at J, with 20 bases between. The CDR3 nucleotides read TGTGCCAGCAGCCCCCAGGGGGGCCAGGGGAGTGAGCAGTTCTTC. Translating it yields CASSPQGGQGSEQFF.

This chain uses TRBV6-1 with TRBJ1-1; D not resolved. Per the germline V gene, CDR1 is MNHNS and CDR2 is SASEGT. CDR3 length equals 13 residues. V was cut by 5 bases and J by 6 bases, with 13 bases left in between. The CDR3 region has the DNA TGTGCCAGCAGTATACATGGAGGAGCTGAAGCTTTCTTT. Translating it yields CASSIHGGAEAFF.

The chain couples TRBV11-2 to TRBJ2-1; D remains unclear. The ends were cut back, 10 bases at V and 8 bases at J, with 18 bases in the middle. The germline V gene encodes CDR1 SGHAT and CDR2 FQNNGV. The CDR3 extends over 13 amino acids. The CDR3 DNA is TGTGCCAACTGCTTAAATAATGCCTATGAGCAGTTCTTC. Encoded protein: CANCLNNAYEQFF.

This clonotype has only one observation. Compared with germline, one end of the junction differs, possibly owing to a read error. This chain connects TRBV29-1 to TRBJ2-5; a possible D gene is TRBD2 (5 bases). The CDR3 runs 14 residues. Germline CDR1 and CDR2: SQVTM and ANQGSEA. The CDR3 DNA is TGCGGCGTTGACATCGGGGAGCCGGCAGAGACCCAGTACTTC. This translates into CGVDIGEPAETQYF.

As to this clonotype: At one end, the junction sequence differs from germline, possibly due to a read error. The chain couples TRBV11-2 to TRBJ2-3; TRBD1 matches 7 bases. The germline V gene has CDR1 SGHAT and CDR2 FQNNGV. CDR3 length: 16 residues. This chain's CDR3 is CARSLETRDSTEAQYF. CDR3 DNA: TGTGCCAGAAGCTTAGAGACCCGGGACAGCACAGAAGCGCAGTATTTT.

About this clonotype: It is likely a read error, because the conserved phenylalanine at the end of the CDR3 is missing. The chain employs TRBV29-1 and TRBJ2-1; D remains ambiguous. V gave up 8 bases and J gave up 13 bases, with 15 bases separating them. Germline CDR1 is SQVTM and CDR2 is ANQGSEA. The CDR3 sequence is 10 residues long. CDR3 residues: CSFLTGDQFV. For the CDR3, the DNA is TGCAGCTTTCTGACTGGGGATCAGTTCGTC.

To note about this clonotype: A much larger clone differs by one base, so this may be a read error. V and J are TRBV19 and TRBJ2-2; 8 nucleotides match TRBD1. Germline V gives CDR1 LNHDA, CDR2 SQIVND (reference sequence). The length of the CDR3 is 14 residues. In nucleotides, the CDR3 is TGTGCCAGCAGACAGGGGACCGACACCGAGGAGCTGTTTTTT. Protein sequence: CASRQGTDTEELFF.

The table lists this clonotype with many counts. The CDR3 here is CASSFTDSGYTF. The CDR3 bases are TGCGCCAGCAGCTTCACAGACTCGGGCTACACCTTC. This chain links TRBV5-1 with TRBJ1-2, with D hard to call. Looked up from germline, CDR1 is SGHRS and CDR2 is YFSETQ. This CDR3 is built from 12 residues. Trimming cost V 2 bases and J 8 bases, with 10 bases left between them.

In the case of this clonotype: One junction end disagrees with the germline gene, perhaps due to a read error. The chain carries TRBV6-4 and TRBJ1-5; no firm D call. The germline CDR1 and CDR2 sequences are MRHNA and SNTAGT. CDR3 size: 15 residues. CDR3 protein: CVNPCEDYSNQPRHF. In DNA, the CDR3 is TGTGTCAACCCATGCGAGGACTATAGCAATCAGCCCCGGCATTTT.

Comments on this clonotype: A read error may produce the germline difference seen at one junction end. The rearrangement joins TRBV5-8 to TRBJ2-1; tentatively, D is TRBD2 (5 bases). The germline V gene encodes CDR1 SGHTS and CDR2 YDEGEE. This CDR3 is 13 amino acids long. The CDR3 loop reads CASSQTSYKEQLF. CDR3 sequence (DNA): TGTGCCAGCAGCCAAACTAGTTACAAAGAGCAGCTCTTC.